This is a list of T cell receptor beta chains from one sample in a study of shared clonotypes between healthy human individuals. Measured with immunoSEQ multiplex PCR; TCRdb has only the in-frame clones, and not every one. The sample lists 550,000 to 750,000 clones; less than 97% were seen once. Sequencing was done on a sample of naive CD8+ T cells sorted from blood. The receptors come from a woman aged 30 to 39 in good health. Both conserved end residues are part of each CDR3. A D gene is named only where the DNA matches it firmly.

j_call v_call d_call cdr3_aa cdr3_nt
TRBJ2-7 TRBV19 . CASSIETGSTYEQYF TGTGCCAGTAGTATAGAAACAGGGTCAACCTACGAGCAGTACTTC
TRBJ2-2 TRBV5-4 . CASSYHKTGELFF TGTGCCAGCAGCTACCACAAGACCGGGGAGCTGTTTTTT
TRBJ2-7 TRBV10-2 . CASSESLSRVNEQYF TGCGCCAGCAGTGAGTCCTTATCCAGGGTCAACGAGCAGTACTTC
TRBJ2-2 TRBV7-6 TRBD2 CASSLYRATSDRATGELFF TGTGCCAGCAGCTTATATCGGGCGACTAGCGATAGGGCCACCGGGGAGCTGTTTTTT
TRBJ2-1 TRBV2 . CASSEGYNEQFF TGTGCCAGCAGTGAGGGATACAATGAGCAGTTCTTC
TRBJ2-3 TRBV28 TRBD2 CASTREGNTQYF TGTGCCAGCACGCGGGAGGGTAATACGCAGTATTTT
TRBJ2-2 TRBV5-4 TRBD1 CASSLSGTGPGELFF TGTGCCAGCAGCTTGTCTGGGACAGGGCCCGGGGAGCTGTTTTTT
TRBJ2-2 TRBV28 TRBD2 CASSYSGTNTGELFF TGTGCCAGCAGTTACAGCGGGACTAACACCGGGGAGCTGTTTTTT
TRBJ1-1 TRBV5-6 . CASSYSEYRRGTEAFF TGTGCCAGCAGCTACTCAGAGTACCGACGGGGCACTGAAGCTTTCTTT
TRBJ2-2 TRBV5-6 . CASSFRLGAEGAGELFF TGTGCCAGCAGCTTTCGTTTGGGGGCGGAGGGCGCCGGGGAGCTGTTTTTT
TRBJ2-7 TRBV19 . CASSLGREQYF TGTGCCAGTAGTCTCGGAAGGGAGCAGTACTTC
TRBJ2-7 TRBV28 TRBD2 CASGLAGGDEQYF TGTGCCAGCGGACTAGCGGGAGGTGACGAGCAGTACTTC
TRBJ2-7 TRBV7-8 . CASSLARIGSSYEQYF TGTGCCAGCAGCTTAGCGCGGATAGGGAGCTCCTACGAGCAGTACTTC